Reported below is one T cell receptor beta chain. Antigen: not known. V gave up 6 bases and J gave up 6 bases; unmatched junction bases: 6. The CDR3 loop spans 14 amino acids. Germline CDR1 is SGHDT and CDR2 is YYEEEE. The sample comes from a study of T cell repertoires in cytomegalovirus infection. A single record per CDR3 protein comes from TCRdb applying MiXCR to the reads. The sample shows some 800,000 distinct CDR3 sequences, about 30% of them seen only once. The source was cultured CD8+ T cells from PBMCs, collected from culture after CMV antigen stimulation. This sequence originates from a human donor in good health (CMV status not recorded). Some clones in this sample may be carry-over from other donors' samples. This chain joins TRBV5-6 and TRBJ1-6, with 7 bases identical to TRBD1. CDR3 DNA sequence: TGTGCCAGCACCTTCCGGGACAGTAATTCACCCCTCCACTTT. Protein: CASTFRDSNSPLHF.